This T cell receptor (beta chain) was identified in a study of CD8+ T cells in alopecia areata. Sequencing relied on a cDNA template that was reverse transcribed from extracted RNA. The data were produced by immunoSEQ multiplex PCR, yet TCRdb's version contains in-frame clones alone and is incomplete. This sample has about 69,000 clones, with approximately 64% found just once. Points on this clone: As yet, its antigen is unknown.

Study results and caveats: Greater clonality was observed in lesional scalp samples, especially alopecia totalis/universalis, versus normal scalp.

Germline CDR1 reads GTSNPN; CDR2 reads SVGIG (reference sequence). The CDR3 length is 19 residues. Trimming removed 1 base from V and 5 bases from J; junction bases left unmatched: 16. V usage is TRBV30 and J usage is TRBJ1-4, with 10 nucleotides matching TRBD1. The TCR comes from a human donor with alopecia areata. The sequenced sample was CD8+ T cells sorted from blood, obtained at week 0. CDR3 amino acids: CAWSDLTPGQGTGNEKLFF. CDR3 DNA sequence: TGTGCCTGGAGTGACCTAACCCCGGGACAGGGGACGGGAAATGAAAAACTGTTTTTT.